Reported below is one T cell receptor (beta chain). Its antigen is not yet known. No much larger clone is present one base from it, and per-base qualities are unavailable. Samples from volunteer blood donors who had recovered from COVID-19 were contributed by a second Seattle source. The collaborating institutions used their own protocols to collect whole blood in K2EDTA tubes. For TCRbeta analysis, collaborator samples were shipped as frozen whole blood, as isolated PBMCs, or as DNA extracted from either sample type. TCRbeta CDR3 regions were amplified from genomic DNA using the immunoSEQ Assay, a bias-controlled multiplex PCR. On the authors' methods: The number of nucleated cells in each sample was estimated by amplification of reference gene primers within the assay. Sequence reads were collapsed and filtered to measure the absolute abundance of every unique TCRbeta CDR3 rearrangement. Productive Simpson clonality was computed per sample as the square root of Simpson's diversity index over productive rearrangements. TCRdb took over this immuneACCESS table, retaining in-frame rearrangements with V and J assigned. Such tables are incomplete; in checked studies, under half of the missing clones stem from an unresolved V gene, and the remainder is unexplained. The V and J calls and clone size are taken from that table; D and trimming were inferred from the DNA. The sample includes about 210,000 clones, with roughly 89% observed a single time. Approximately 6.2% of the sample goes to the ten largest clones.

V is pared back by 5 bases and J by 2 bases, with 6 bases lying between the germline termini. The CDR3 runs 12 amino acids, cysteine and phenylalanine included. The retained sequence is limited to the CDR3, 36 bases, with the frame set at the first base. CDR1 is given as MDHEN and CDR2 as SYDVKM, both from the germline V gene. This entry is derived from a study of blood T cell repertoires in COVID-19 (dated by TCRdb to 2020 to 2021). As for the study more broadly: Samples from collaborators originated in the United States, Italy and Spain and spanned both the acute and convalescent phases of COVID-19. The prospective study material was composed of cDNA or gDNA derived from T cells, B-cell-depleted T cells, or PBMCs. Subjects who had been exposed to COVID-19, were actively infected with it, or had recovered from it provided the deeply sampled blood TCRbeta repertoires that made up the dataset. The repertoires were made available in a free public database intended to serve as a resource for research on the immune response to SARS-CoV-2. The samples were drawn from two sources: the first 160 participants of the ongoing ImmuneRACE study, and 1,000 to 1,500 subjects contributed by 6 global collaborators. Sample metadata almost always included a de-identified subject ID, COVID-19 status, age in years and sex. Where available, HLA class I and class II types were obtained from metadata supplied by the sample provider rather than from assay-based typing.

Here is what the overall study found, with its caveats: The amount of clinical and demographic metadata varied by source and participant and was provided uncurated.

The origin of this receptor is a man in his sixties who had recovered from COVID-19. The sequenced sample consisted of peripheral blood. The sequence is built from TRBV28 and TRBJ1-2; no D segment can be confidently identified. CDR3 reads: CASSPGNYGYTF. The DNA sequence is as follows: TGTGCCAGCAGTCCCGGGAACTATGGCTACACCTTC.